Shown below are 20 T cell receptor beta chains from a single sample sequenced in a study of cytomegalovirus exposure and HLA in healthy donors. The protocol was immunoSEQ multiplex PCR, while the TCRdb copy is restricted to in-frame clones and leaves out a portion. The table includes about 79,000 clones, 90% to 95% detected once. The sample consisted of PBMCs. Every receptor here comes from a woman in her 30s in good health and CMV-seronegative.

Only a few counts were recorded for this clone. The rearrangement links TRBV2 to TRBJ1-3, with no clear D. Per germline, CDR1 SNHLY and CDR2 FYNNEI. V was clipped by 4 bases and J by 4 bases, with 5 bases between them. The CDR3 is 12 residues long. The CDR3 spells CASSASGNTIYF. The CDR3 DNA follows: TGTGCCAGCAGTGCCTCGGGAAACACCATATATTTT. The full variable domain, completed using reference TRBV2 and TRBJ1-3, is EPEVTQTPSHQVTQMGQEVILRCVPISNHLYFYWYRQILGQKVEFLVSFYNNEISEKSEIFDDQFSVERPDGSNFTLKIRSTKLEDSAMYFCASSASGNTIYFGEGSWLTVV.

V gene TRBV21-1 combines with J gene TRBJ1-5; the table's TRBD1 call for D was not verified on the DNA. TRBV21-1 is a pseudogene. This CDR3 has 13 amino acids. CDR3 in amino acids: CASKGASSQPQHF. CDR3 sequence (DNA): TGTGCCAGCAAGGGGGCGAGTAGTCAGCCCCAGCATTTT.

The rearrangement uses TRBV9 and TRBJ1-4; a weak D match, TRBD1 (6 bases). The CDR3 consists of 15 residues. Trimming cost V 4 bases and J 3 bases, with 13 bases left between them. Germline-derived CDR1 and CDR2 are SGDLS and YYNGEE. The CDR3 DNA follows: TGTGCCAGCAGCACCCGCGGGGGGCCTAATGAAAAACTGTTTTTT. This codes for CASSTRGGPNEKLFF.

V usage is TRBV7-2 and J usage is TRBJ2-5, with D unresolved. CDR1 SGHTA and CDR2 FQGNSA come from the germline V gene. CDR3 length: 11 residues. V was pared by 5 bases and J by 5 bases, with 6 bases between. Here the CDR3 reads CASSQRETQYF. The CDR3 coding sequence is TGTGCCAGCAGCCAACGGGAGACCCAGTACTTC.

The chain carries TRBV5-6 and TRBJ1-5; D not certain. In germline, CDR1 is SGHDT, CDR2 YYEEEE. This CDR3 is built from 12 residues. Trimming removed 6 bases from V and 4 bases from J, with 8 bases in between. CDR3 DNA: TGTGCCAGCACCTCCTTAAATCAGCCCCAGCATTTT. Translation gives CASTSLNQPQHF. The full variable domain, completed using reference TRBV5-6 and TRBJ1-5, is DAGVTQSPTHLIKTRGQQVTLRCSPKSGHDTVSWYQQALGQGPQFIFQYYEEEERQRGNFPDRFSGHQFPNYSSELNVNALLLGDSALYLCASTSLNQPQHFGDGTRLSIL.

This chain uses TRBV9 with TRBJ1-1; D uncertain. CDR1 SGDLS and CDR2 YYNGEE come from the germline V gene. This CDR3 has 15 residues. V was trimmed by 1 base and J by 4 bases, leaving 14 bases between them. CDR3 in amino acids: CASSVSPVRGTEAFF. The CDR3 DNA reads TGTGCCAGCAGCGTATCTCCGGTGCGGGGCACTGAAGCTTTCTTT. The whole variable domain, remainder taken from reference TRBV9 and TRBJ1-1, is DSGVTQTPKHLITATGQRVTLRCSPRSGDLSVYWYQQSLDQGLQFLIQYYNGEERAKGNILERFSAQQFPDLHSELNLSSLELGDSALYFCASSVSPVRGTEAFFGQGTRLTVV.

The rearrangement links TRBV19 to TRBJ2-1; unclear D gene. Germline V gene lookup returns CDR1 LNHDA and CDR2 SQIVND (reference sequence). V dropped 1 base and J dropped 0 bases, with 13 bases sitting between them. The CDR3 has 17 amino acids. The CDR3 region has the DNA TGTGCCAGTAGTATAGTTGGGCACACTCCCTCCTACAATGAGCAGTTCTTC. It translates to CASSIVGHTPSYNEQFF.

The chain combines TRBV5-1 with TRBJ1-2; D not resolved. CDR1 and CDR2 from the germline V gene are SGHRS and YFSETQ. V was shortened by 0 bases and J by 0 bases, with 12 bases between the two germline ends. CDR3 length: 16 residues. The CDR3 DNA reads as TGCGCCAGCAGCTTGGGCGGCAACGAAGCTAACTATGGCTACACCTTC. Its translation is CASSLGGNEANYGYTF.

The chain joins TRBV2 to TRBJ2-7, with 10 nucleotides matching TRBD2. The CDR3 covers 15 residues. The germline V gene has CDR1 SNHLY and CDR2 FYNNEI. Trimming at V came to 6 bases and at J to 4 bases, leaving 9 bases not matched to a gene. For the CDR3, the DNA is TGTGCCAGCAGGGAGGGTACGACTAGCGGGTACGAGCAGTACTTC. Amino acids: CASREGTTSGYEQYF.

The rearrangement uses TRBV27 and TRBJ1-2, with D perhaps TRBD1 (5 bases). V was pared by 0 bases and J by 8 bases, with 10 bases between. The CDR3 contains 13 residues. Germline values: CDR1 MNHEY, CDR2 SMNVEV (reference sequence). The CDR3 region is CASSLSSGWGYTF. CDR3 nucleotide sequence: TGTGCCAGCAGTTTATCTTCAGGGTGGGGCTACACCTTC.

This sequence joins TRBV5-6 and TRBJ1-1, with TRBD1 matching 7 bases. Per germline, CDR1 SGHDT and CDR2 YYEEEE. V shed 0 bases, J shed 1 base, and the junction held 3 bases outside the gene matches. The CDR3 consists of 15 residues. This chain's CDR3 is CASSLVGGPNTEAFF. Written as DNA, the CDR3 is TGTGCCAGCAGCTTGGTAGGGGGCCCGAACACTGAAGCTTTCTTT.

The chain recombines TRBV28 with TRBJ1-1, with D possibly matching TRBD1 (6 bases). Trimming pared 4 bases from V and 1 base from J, leaving 16 bases between. This CDR3 spans 16 amino acids. The V gene's germline CDR1 is MDHEN and CDR2 SYDVKM. The CDR3 nucleotides read TGTGCCAGCAGTTGGTCACCAGGGGTCGAGAACACTGAAGCTTTCTTT. Translation: CASSWSPGVENTEAFF.

This chain joins TRBV18 and TRBJ2-2; no definite D call. Trimming took off 2 bases at V and 4 bases at J, with 11 bases between the two ends. This CDR3 contains 15 residues. Germline assignment: CDR1 KGHSH and CDR2 LQKENI. The CDR3: CASSPAPSVTGELFF. In nucleotides, the CDR3 is TGTGCCAGCTCACCAGCCCCGTCGGTCACCGGGGAGCTGTTTTTT.

This chain connects TRBV28 to TRBJ1-1; D uncertain. V dropped 1 base and J dropped 8 bases, with 5 bases sitting between them. CDR3 length: 11 residues. The germline gives CDR1 MDHEN, CDR2 SYDVKM. CDR3 residues: CASSLFREAFF. In DNA, the CDR3 is TGTGCCAGCAGTTTATTCCGGGAAGCTTTCTTT.

The V call is TRBV18, the J call TRBJ1-1; a possible D gene is TRBD1 (5 bases). Deletions cut 3 bases from V and 1 base from J, with 9 bases between. This CDR3 has 14 amino acids. Germline assignment: CDR1 KGHSH and CDR2 LQKENI. CDR3 coding DNA: TGTGCCAGCTCACCTTCAAGGGGGAACACTGAAGCTTTCTTT. Encoded protein: CASSPSRGNTEAFF.

The chain has TRBV18 and TRBJ2-7; D remains ambiguous. The V gene's germline CDR1 is KGHSH and CDR2 LQKENI. The CDR3 extends over 13 amino acids. The germline V and J ends were trimmed by 2 bases and 3 bases, with 8 bases remaining between them. In nucleotides, the CDR3 is TGTGCCAGCTCACCAATACAGCTCTACGAGCAGTACTTC. This encodes CASSPIQLYEQYF.

V gene TRBV19 combines with J gene TRBJ1-1, with 8 bases that match TRBD1. This CDR3 has 15 amino acids. The V gene end was trimmed by 6 bases and the J gene end by 6 bases; junction bases not matched to a gene: 12. Germline assignment: CDR1 LNHDA and CDR2 SQIVND (reference sequence). CDR3 region: CASRAGTGHVSEAFF. The CDR3 DNA is TGTGCCAGTAGAGCCGGGACAGGACATGTCTCTGAAGCTTTCTTT.

This clone appeared a single time. The chain links TRBV30 to TRBJ1-3; 9 nucleotides align to TRBD1. The CDR3 spans 14 residues. The trim removed 5 bases at V and 1 base at J, leaving 3 bases unmatched. Germline-derived CDR1 and CDR2 are GTSNPN and SVGIG (reference sequence). CDR3 in amino acids: CAWDRGGSGNTIYF. In DNA, the CDR3 is TGTGCCTGGGACAGGGGGGGATCTGGAAACACCATATATTTT.

The chain combines TRBV7-3 with TRBJ2-1; TRBD2 matches at 13 bases. The germline CDR1 and CDR2 sequences are SGHTA and FQGTGA. Trimming removed 4 bases from V and 9 bases from J; junction bases left unmatched: 9. The CDR3 is 16 amino acids. The CDR3, as DNA: TGTGCCAGCAGCTCCCAGCCCGGGACTAGCGGGACTGAGCAGTTCTTC. Translated, it gives CASSSQPGTSGTEQFF.

This clone appeared a few times. The CDR3 region has the DNA TGTGCCAGCAGCCGAGGGAGCAGGGACAATGGCTACACCTTC. Encoded protein: CASSRGSRDNGYTF. The chain combines TRBV7-2 with TRBJ1-2, with D perhaps matching TRBD1 (6 bases). The CDR3 loop spans 14 amino acids. Germline values: CDR1 SGHTA, CDR2 FQGNSA. The V end was cut by 5 bases, the J end by 6 bases, with 16 bases between.